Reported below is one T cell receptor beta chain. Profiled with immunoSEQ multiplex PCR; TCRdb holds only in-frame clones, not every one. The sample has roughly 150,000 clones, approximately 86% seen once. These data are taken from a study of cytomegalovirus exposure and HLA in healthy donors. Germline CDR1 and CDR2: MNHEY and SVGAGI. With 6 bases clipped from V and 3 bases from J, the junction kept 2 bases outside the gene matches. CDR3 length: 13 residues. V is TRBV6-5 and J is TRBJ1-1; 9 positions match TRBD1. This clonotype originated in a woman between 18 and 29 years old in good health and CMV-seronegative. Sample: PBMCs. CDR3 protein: CASSDRGDTEAFF. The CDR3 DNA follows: TGTGCCAGCAGCGACAGGGGGGACACTGAAGCTTTCTTT.